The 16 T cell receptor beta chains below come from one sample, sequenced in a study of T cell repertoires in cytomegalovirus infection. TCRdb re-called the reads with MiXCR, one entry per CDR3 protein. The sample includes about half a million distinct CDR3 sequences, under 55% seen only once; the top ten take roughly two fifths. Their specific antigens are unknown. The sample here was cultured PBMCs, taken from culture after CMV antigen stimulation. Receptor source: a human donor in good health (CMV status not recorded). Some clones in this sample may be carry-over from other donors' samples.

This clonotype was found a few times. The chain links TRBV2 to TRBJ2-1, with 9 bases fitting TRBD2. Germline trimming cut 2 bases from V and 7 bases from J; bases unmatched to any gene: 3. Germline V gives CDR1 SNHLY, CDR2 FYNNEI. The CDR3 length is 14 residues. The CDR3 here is CASSERLAVNEQFF. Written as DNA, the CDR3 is TGTGCCAGCAGTGAAAGACTAGCGGTTAATGAGCAGTTCTTC.

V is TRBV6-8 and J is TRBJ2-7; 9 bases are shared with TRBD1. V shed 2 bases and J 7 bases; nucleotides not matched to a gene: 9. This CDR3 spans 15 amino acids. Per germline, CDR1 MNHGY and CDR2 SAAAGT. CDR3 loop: CASSYRGQGHSEQYF. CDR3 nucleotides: TGTGCCAGCAGTTACCGGGGACAGGGCCACTCGGAGCAGTACTTC.

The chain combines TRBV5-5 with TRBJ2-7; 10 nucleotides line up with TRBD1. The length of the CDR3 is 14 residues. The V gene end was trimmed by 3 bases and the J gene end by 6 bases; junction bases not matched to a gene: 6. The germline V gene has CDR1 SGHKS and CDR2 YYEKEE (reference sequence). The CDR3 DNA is TGTGCCAGCAGCTGGGGACAGGGGAGTGGCGAGCAGTACTTC. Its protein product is CASSWGQGSGEQYF.

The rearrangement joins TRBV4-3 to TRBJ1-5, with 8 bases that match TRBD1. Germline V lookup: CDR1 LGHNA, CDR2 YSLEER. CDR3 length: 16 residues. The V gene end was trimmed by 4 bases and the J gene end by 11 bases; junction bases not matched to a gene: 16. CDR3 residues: CASSLTPGTGRNAQHF. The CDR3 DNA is TGCGCCAGCAGCCTCACCCCCGGGACAGGTAGAAATGCCCAGCATTTT.

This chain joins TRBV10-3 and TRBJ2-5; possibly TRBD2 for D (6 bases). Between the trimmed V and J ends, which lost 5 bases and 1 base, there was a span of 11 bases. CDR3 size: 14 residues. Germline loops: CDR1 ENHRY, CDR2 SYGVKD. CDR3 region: CAISQTGGQETQYF. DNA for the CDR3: TGTGCCATCAGTCAAACCGGGGGCCAAGAGACCCAGTACTTC.

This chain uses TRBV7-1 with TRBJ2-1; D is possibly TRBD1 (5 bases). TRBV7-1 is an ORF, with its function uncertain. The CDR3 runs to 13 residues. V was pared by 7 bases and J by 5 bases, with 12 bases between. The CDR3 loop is CASIGVINNEQFF. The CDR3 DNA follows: TGTGCCAGCATAGGGGTAATAAACAATGAGCAGTTCTTC.

The CDR3 loop reads CSARGGNSYNEQFF. The CDR3 region has the DNA TGCAGTGCTAGGGGGGGAAACTCCTACAATGAGCAGTTCTTC. The chain links TRBV20-1 to TRBJ2-1, with D possibly matching TRBD2 (6 bases). Germline CDR1 is DFQATT and CDR2 is SNEGSKA (reference sequence). The CDR3 is 14 residues long. V lost 3 bases and J lost 0, with 9 bases in between.

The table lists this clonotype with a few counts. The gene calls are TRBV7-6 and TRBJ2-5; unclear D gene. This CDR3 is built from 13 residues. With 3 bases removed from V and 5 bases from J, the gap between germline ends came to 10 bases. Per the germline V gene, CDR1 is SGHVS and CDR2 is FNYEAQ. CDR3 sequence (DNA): TGTGCCAGCAGCTTGGGCAGTGTGGAGACCCAGTACTTC. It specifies CASSLGSVETQYF.

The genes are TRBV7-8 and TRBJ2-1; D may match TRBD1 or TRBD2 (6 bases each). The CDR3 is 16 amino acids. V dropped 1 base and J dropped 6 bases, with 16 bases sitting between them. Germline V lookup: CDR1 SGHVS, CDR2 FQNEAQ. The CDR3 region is CASSLGRGVWGNEQFF. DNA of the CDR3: TGTGCCAGCAGCTTAGGTAGGGGGGTATGGGGCAATGAGCAGTTCTTC.

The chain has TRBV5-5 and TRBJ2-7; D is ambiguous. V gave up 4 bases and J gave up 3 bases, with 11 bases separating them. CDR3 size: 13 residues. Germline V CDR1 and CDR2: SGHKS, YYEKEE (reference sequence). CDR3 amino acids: CASSPFIHYEQYF. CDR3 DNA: TGTGCCAGCAGCCCGTTCATCCACTACGAGCAGTACTTC.

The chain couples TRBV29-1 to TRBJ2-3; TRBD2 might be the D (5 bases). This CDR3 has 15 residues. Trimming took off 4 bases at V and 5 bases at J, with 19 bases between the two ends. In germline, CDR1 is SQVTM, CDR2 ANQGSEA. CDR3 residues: CSVARRGAAGDTQYF. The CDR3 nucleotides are TGCAGCGTTGCCCGCCGAGGTGCGGCGGGAGATACGCAGTATTTT.

CDR3 residues: CASSWDLSYGYTF. The CDR3 nucleotides are TGTGCCAGCAGTTGGGACCTCTCCTATGGCTACACCTTC. The chain joins TRBV12-3 or TRBV12-4 to TRBJ1-2, with D possibly TRBD1 on 5 matching bases. V was trimmed by 4 bases and J by 4 bases, leaving 10 bases between them. This CDR3 comprises 13 residues.

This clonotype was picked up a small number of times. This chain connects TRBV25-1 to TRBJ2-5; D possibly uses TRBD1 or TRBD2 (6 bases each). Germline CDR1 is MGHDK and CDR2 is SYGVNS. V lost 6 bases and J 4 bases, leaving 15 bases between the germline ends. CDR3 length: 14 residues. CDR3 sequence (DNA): TGTGCCAGCAGAAGAGGGGGGATGAGAGAGACCCAGTACTTC. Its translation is CASRRGGMRETQYF.

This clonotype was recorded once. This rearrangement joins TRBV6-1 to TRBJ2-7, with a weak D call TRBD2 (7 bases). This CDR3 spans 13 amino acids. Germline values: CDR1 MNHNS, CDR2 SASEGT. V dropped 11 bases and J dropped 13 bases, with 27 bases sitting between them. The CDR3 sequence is CAGGKVSGGHLYF. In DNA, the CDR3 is TGTGCCGGTGGTAAAGTGTCCGGGGGGCATCTCTACTTC.

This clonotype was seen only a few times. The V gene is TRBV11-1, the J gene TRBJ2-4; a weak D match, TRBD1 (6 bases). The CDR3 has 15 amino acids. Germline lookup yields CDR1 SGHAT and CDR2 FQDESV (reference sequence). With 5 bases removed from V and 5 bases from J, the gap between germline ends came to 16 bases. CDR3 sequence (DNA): TGTGCCAGCAGCCAAGTCGGGACACCTCAAAACATTCAGTACTTC. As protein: CASSQVGTPQNIQYF.

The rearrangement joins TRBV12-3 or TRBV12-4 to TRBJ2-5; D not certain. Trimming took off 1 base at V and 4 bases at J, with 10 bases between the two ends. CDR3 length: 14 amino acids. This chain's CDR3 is CASSLGPGLETQYF. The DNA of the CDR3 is TGTGCCAGCAGTTTAGGCCCCGGGTTAGAGACCCAGTACTTC.